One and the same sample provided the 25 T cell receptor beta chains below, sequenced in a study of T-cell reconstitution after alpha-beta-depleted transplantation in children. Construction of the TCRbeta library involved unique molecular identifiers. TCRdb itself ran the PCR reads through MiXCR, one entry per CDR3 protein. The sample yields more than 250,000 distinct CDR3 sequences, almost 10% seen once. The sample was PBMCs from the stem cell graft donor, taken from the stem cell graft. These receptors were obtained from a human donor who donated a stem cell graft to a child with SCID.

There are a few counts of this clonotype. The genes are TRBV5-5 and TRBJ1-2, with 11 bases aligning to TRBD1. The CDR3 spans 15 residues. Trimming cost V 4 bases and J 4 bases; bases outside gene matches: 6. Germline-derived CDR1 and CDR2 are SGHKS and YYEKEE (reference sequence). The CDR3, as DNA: TGTGCCAGCAGCCCGGGGGGACAGGGGGTCTATGGCTACACCTTC. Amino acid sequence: CASSPGGQGVYGYTF.

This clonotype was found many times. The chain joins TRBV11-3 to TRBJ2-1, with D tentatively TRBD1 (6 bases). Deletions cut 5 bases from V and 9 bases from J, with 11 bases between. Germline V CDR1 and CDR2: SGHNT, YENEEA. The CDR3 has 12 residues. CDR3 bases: TGTGCCAGCAGCCCGCCCAGGGGTGAGCAGTTCTTC. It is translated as CASSPPRGEQFF.

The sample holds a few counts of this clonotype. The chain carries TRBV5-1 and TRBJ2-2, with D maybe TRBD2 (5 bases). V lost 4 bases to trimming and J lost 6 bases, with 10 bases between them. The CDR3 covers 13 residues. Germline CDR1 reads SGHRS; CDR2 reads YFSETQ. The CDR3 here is CASSPEGAGELFF. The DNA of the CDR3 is TGCGCCAGCAGCCCCGAGGGCGCCGGGGAGCTGTTTTTT.

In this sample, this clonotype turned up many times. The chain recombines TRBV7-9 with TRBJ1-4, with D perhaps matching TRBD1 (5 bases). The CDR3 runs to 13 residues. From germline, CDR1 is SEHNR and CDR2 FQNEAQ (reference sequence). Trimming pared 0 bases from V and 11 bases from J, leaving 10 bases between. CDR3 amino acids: CASSLAAGEKLFF. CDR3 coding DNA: TGTGCCAGCAGCTTAGCGGCGGGGGAGAAACTGTTTTTT.

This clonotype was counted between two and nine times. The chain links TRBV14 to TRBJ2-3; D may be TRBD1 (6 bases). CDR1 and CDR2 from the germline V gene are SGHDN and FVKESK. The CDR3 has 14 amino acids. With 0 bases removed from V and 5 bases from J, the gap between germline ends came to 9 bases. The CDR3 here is CASSQEGAIDTQYF. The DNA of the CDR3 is TGTGCCAGCAGCCAAGAGGGGGCCATAGATACGCAGTATTTT. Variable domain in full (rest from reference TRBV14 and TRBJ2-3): EAGVTQFPSHSVIEKGQTVTLRCDPISGHDNLYWYRRVMGKEIKFLLHFVKESKQDESGMPNNRFLAERTGGTYSTLKVQPAELEDSGVYFCASSQEGAIDTQYFGPGTRLTVL.

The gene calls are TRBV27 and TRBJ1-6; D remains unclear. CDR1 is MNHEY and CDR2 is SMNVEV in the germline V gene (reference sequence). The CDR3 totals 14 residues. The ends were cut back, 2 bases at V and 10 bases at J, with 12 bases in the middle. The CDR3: CASSLREQISPLHF. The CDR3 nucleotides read TGTGCCAGCAGTTTACGCGAACAGATCTCACCCCTCCACTTT.

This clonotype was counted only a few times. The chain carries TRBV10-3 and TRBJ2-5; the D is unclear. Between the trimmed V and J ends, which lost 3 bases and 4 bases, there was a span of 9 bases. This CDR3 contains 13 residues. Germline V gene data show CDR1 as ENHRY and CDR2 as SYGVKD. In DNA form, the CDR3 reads TGTGCCATCAGTGAAACGGTCGGAGAGACCCAGTACTTC. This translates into CAISETVGETQYF.

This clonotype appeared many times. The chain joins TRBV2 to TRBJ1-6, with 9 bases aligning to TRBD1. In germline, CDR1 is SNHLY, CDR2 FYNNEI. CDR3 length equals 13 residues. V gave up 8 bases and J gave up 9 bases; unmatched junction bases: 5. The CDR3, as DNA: TGTGCCAGCTCAGGGACAGGGACTTCACCCCTCCACTTT. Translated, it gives CASSGTGTSPLHF.

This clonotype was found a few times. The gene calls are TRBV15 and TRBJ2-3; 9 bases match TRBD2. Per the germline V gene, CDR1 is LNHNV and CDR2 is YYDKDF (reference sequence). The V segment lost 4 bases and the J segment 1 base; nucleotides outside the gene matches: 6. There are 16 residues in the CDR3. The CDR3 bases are TGTGCCACCAGCAAAGTAGCGGGGGCCCGCACAGATACGCAGTATTTT. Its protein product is CATSKVAGARTDTQYF.

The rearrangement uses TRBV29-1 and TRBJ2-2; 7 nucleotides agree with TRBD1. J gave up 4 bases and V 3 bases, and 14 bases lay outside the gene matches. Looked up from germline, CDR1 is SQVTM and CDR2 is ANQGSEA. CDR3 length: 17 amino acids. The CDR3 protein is CSVEDPKGGGFTGELFF. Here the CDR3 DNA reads TGCAGCGTTGAGGATCCTAAAGGGGGCGGCTTCACCGGGGAGCTGTTTTTT.

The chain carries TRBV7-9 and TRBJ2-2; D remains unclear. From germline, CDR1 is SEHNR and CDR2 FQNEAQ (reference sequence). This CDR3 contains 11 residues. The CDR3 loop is CASTATGELFF. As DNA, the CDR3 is TGTGCTTCCACAGCGACCGGGGAGCTGTTTTTT.

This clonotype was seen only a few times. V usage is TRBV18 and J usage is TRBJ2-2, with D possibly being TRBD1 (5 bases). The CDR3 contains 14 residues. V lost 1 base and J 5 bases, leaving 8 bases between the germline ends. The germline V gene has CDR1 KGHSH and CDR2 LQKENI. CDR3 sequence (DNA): TGTGCCAGCTCACCACTTCCAGGGACCGGGGAGCTGTTTTTT. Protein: CASSPLPGTGELFF.

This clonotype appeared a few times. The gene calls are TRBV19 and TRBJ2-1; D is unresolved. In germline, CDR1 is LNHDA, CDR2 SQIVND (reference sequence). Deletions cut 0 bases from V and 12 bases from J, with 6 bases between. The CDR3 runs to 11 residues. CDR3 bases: TGTGCCAGTAGTATAGAGGGTTGGCAGTTCTTC. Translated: CASSIEGWQFF.

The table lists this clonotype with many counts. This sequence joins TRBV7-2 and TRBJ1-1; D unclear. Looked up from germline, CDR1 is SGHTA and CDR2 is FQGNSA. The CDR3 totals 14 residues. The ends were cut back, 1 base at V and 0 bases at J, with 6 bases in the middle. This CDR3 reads CASSLVGMNTEAFF. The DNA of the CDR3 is TGTGCCAGCAGCTTAGTCGGCATGAACACTGAAGCTTTCTTT.

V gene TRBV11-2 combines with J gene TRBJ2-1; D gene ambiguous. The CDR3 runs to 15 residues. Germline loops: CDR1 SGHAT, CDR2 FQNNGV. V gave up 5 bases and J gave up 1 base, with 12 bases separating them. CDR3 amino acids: CASSPSTGSYNEQFF. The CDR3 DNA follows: TGTGCCAGCAGCCCTTCTACCGGGTCCTACAATGAGCAGTTCTTC.

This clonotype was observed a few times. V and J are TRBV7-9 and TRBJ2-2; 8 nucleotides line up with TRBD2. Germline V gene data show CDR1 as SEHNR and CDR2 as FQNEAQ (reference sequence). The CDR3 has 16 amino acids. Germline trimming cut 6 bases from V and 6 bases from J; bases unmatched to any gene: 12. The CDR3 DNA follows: TGTGCCAGCAGACGAGCCGGGACTAGTATCTCCGGGGAGCTGTTTTTT. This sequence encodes CASRRAGTSISGELFF.

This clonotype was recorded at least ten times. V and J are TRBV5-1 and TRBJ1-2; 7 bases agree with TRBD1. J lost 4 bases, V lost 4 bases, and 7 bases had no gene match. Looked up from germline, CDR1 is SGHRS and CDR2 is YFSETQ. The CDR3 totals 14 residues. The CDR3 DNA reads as TGCGCCAGCAGCCAACCAGGACAGGTCTATGGCTACACCTTC. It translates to CASSQPGQVYGYTF.

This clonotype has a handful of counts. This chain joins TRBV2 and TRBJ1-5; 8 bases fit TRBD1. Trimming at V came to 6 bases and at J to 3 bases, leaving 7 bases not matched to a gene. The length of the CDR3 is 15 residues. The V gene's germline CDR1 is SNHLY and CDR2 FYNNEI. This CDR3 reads CASRRDRTLNQPQHF. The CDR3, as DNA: TGTGCCAGCAGGAGGGACAGGACACTCAATCAGCCCCAGCATTTT. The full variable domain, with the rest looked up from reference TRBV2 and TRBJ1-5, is EPEVTQTPSHQVTQMGQEVILRCVPISNHLYFYWYRQILGQKVEFLVSFYNNEISEKSEIFDDQFSVERPDGSNFTLKIRSTKLEDSAMYFCASRRDRTLNQPQHFGDGTRLSIL.

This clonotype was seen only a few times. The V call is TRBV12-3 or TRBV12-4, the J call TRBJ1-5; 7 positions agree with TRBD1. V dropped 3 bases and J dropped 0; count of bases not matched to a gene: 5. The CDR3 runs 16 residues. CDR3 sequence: CASSFSTGYSNQPQHF. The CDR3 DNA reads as TGTGCCAGCAGTTTCTCGACAGGGTATAGCAATCAGCCCCAGCATTTT.

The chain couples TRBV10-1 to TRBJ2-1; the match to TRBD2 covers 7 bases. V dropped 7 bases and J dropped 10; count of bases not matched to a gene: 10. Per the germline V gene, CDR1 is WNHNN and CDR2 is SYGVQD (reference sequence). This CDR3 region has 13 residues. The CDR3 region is CASKASGVGEQFF. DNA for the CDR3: TGCGCCAGCAAAGCCAGCGGGGTAGGAGAGCAGTTCTTC.

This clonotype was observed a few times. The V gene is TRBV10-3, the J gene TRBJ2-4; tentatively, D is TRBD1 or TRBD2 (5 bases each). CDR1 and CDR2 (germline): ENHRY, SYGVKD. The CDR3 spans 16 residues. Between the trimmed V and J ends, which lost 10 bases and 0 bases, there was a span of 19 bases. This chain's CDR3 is CATLPGTGLAKNIQYF. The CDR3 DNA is TGTGCCACCTTACCAGGGACGGGGCTAGCCAAAAACATTCAGTACTTC.

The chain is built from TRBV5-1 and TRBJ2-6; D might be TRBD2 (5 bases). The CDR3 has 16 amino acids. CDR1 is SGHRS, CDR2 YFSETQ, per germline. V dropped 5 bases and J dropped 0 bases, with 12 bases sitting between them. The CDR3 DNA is TGCGCCAGCAGGCTAGACGGACTCTCTGGGGCCAACGTCCTGACTTTC. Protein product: CASRLDGLSGANVLTF. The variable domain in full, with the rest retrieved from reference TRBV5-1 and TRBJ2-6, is KAGVTQTPRYLIKTRGQQVTLSCSPISGHRSVSWYQQTPGQGLQFLFEYFSETQRNKGNFPGRFSGRQFSNSRSEMNVSTLELGDSALYLCASRLDGLSGANVLTFGAGSRLTVL.

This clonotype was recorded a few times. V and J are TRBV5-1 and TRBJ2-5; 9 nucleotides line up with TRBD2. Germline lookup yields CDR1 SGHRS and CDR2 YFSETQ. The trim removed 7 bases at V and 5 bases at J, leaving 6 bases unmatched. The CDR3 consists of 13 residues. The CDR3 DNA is TGCGCCAGCCGGCGGGGGGGCGAGGAGACCCAGTACTTC. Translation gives CASRRGGEETQYF.

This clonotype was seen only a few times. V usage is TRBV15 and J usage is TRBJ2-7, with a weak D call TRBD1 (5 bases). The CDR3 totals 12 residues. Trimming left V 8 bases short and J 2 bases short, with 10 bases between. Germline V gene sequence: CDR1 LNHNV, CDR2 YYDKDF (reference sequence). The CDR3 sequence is CATSQGTYEQYF. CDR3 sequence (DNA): TGTGCCACCTCTCAGGGCACCTACGAGCAGTACTTC.

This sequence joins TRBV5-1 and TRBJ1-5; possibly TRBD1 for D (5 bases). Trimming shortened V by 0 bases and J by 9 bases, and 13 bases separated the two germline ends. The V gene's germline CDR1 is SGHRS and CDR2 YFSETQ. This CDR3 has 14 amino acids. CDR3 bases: TGCGCCAGCAGCTTGGCAGGGCCCTCGGGGCCCCAGCATTTT. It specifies CASSLAGPSGPQHF.